A selection of T cell receptor beta chains follows, all from one sample in a study of blood T cell repertoires in COVID-19. Sequencing was performed with immunoSEQ multiplex PCR; in TCRdb, only in-frame clones are kept and a portion is missing. Of some 350,000 clones listed, almost 90% are singletons. Sample: peripheral blood. The receptors were sampled from a man aged 18-30 years with active or convalescent COVID-19. Both conserved end residues are part of each CDR3. D genes are given only for firm matches. Expanded clones get a size class; other rows say once, few or many, or leave the size out.

J gene,clone size,V gene,D gene,CDR3 protein
TRBJ1-4,-,TRBV7-3,-,CASSHGSDATNEKLFF
TRBJ1-4,-,TRBV27,-,CASSFWRSTNEKLFF
TRBJ1-2,-,TRBV7-3,-,CASSETKLDGYTF
TRBJ1-2,once,TRBV10-3,-,CATSTPQDVYGYTF
TRBJ1-3,-,TRBV15,-,CATSRDRLSSGNTIYF
TRBJ2-5,-,TRBV13,-,CASSRWGRGTPGTQYF
TRBJ2-7,-,TRBV4-1,TRBD1,CASSQGGTGSYEQYF
TRBJ1-3,-,TRBV4-1,TRBD1,CASSQTPWQGANTIYF
TRBJ1-2,once,TRBV9,-,CASSVAWGGKTYGYTF
TRBJ2-6,once,TRBV2,TRBD1,CATENRGPSSGANVLTF
TRBJ1-1,-,TRBV7-9,TRBD1,CASSGQGDTEAFF
TRBJ2-1,-,TRBV5-8,TRBD2,CASSQTSGNHEQFF
TRBJ1-2,-,TRBV14,TRBD1,CASSGDRGSYGYTF
TRBJ2-6,-,TRBV24-1,-,CATSLSGVGANVLTF
TRBJ1-2,-,TRBV28,-,CASSLGGARAYGYTF
TRBJ2-3,-,TRBV7-6,-,CASSLAVKGTDTQYF
TRBJ2-1,-,TRBV6-4,TRBD1,CASSDWDRVGEQFF
TRBJ2-7,-,TRBV6-2/TRBV6-3,TRBD1,CASSRTGPSSYEQYF
TRBJ2-1,few,TRBV7-3,TRBD2,CASSKQTSGVEQFF
TRBJ1-1,-,TRBV11-2,-,CASSRWEGNTEAFF
TRBJ2-1,-,TRBV24-1,-,CATSDLVGLGQFF
TRBJ1-4,-,TRBV7-9,-,CASSLERYRDSTNEKLFF
TRBJ1-3,-,TRBV28,-,CASREARYGNTIYF
TRBJ2-5,-,TRBV7-9,TRBD2,CASSQPASGQETQYF
TRBJ1-1,-,TRBV28,TRBD1,CASLQGMNTEAFF
TRBJ2-7,-,TRBV27,-,CASSLVPPYEQYF
TRBJ2-7,-,TRBV19,-,CATPQGEQYF
TRBJ1-4,-,TRBV28,-,CASSPSGEGSTNEKLFF
TRBJ1-5,-,TRBV28,-,CASSFGELIGQPQHF
TRBJ2-5,-,TRBV20-1,-,CSARRETQYF
TRBJ2-7,-,TRBV10-2,-,CASTGGDRVYEQYF
TRBJ2-5,-,TRBV27,-,CASSLSGGETQYF
TRBJ2-2,-,TRBV6-5,TRBD1,CASRKDRGSSGELFF
TRBJ2-2,-,TRBV18,TRBD1,CASTTTGGQTGELFF
TRBJ2-1,-,TRBV19,TRBD2,CASSIGTSGFNEQFF
TRBJ2-7,-,TRBV6-4,TRBD2,CASSVQGPSGGYEQYF
TRBJ2-3,-,TRBV27,TRBD1,CASSLGTGSSTDTQYF
TRBJ1-1,-,TRBV28,-,CASRKDRLNTEAFF
TRBJ2-2,once,TRBV6-5,-,CASSYSRTQYTGELFF
TRBJ2-3,once,TRBV12-3/TRBV12-4,-,CASSETGTDTQYF
TRBJ2-3,once,TRBV29-1,-,CSYKTDTQYF